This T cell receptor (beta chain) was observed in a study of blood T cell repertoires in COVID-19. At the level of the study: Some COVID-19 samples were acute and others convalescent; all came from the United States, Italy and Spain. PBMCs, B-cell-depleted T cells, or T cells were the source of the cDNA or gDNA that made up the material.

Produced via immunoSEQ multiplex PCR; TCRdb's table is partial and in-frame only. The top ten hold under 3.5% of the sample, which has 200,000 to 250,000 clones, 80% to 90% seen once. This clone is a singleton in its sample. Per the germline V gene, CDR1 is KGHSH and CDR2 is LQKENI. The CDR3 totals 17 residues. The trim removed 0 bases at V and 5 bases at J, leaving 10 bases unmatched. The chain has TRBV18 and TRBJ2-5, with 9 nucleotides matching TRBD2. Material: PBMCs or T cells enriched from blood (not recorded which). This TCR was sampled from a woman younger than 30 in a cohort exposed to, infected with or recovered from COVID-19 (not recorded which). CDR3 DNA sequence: TGTGCCAGCTCACCACCGGGGCGGGAGGGCCCTCTGGAGACCCAGTACTTC. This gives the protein CASSPPGREGPLETQYF. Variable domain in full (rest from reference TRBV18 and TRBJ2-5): NAGVMQNPRHLVRRRGQEARLRCSPMKGHSHVYWYRQLPEEGLKFMVYLQKENIIDESGMPKERFSAEFPKEGPSILRIQQVVRGDSAAYFCASSPPGREGPLETQYFGPGTRLLVL.